This record covers a single TCR beta chain. This specimen comes from a study of blood T cell repertoires in COVID-19. Study-level background: Acute and convalescent COVID-19 samples came from the United States, Italy and Spain. From T cells, B-cell-depleted T cells, or PBMCs came the material, which was cDNA or gDNA.

Seattle patients were enrolled while actively infected and followed longitudinally. In the authors' methods: Amplification with reference gene primers provided the estimates of nucleated cell counts. Method: immunoSEQ multiplex PCR; TCRdb's copy keeps in-frame clones and lacks some. V and J calls and clone size are those listed in that table; D and trimming were worked out from the DNA. The table has under 300,000 clones, 70% to 90% seen once. Trimming left V 6 bases short and J 3 bases short, with 15 bases between. CDR1 is MNHEY and CDR2 is SMNVEV in the germline V gene (reference sequence). The CDR3 has 14 amino acids.

This chain uses TRBV27 with TRBJ2-7, with a possible D match to TRBD2 (6 bases). The receptor was isolated from a woman in her thirties with COVID-19, enrolled during active disease. The sample taken for sequencing was peripheral blood. CDR3 sequence reads: CASSSRWGDYEQYF. The CDR3 nucleotides read TGTGCCAGCAGCTCACGGTGGGGGGACTACGAGCAGTACTTC.